The following is a T cell receptor beta chain sequence with its context. V lost 3 bases, J lost 3 bases, and 7 bases lay in between. This CDR3 spans 12 amino acids. Looked up from germline, CDR1 is SGHRS and CDR2 is YFSETQ. This sample was included in a study of T cells after posttransplantation cyclophosphamide. Generated by immunoSEQ multiplex PCR, the TCRdb table keeps only in-frame clones and is missing some. The sample consists of around 17,000 clones, around 73% of them appearing once. Cyclophosphamide on days +3 and +4 followed busulfan-fludarabine conditioning and a marrow graft. The TCR comes from a female patient aged 40-50 years who received an allogeneic stem cell transplant from a related donor, was CMV-positive, and had no GVHD. Some T cells may be transferred from the graft donor. The starting material was CD8+ T cells sorted from PBMCs, obtained 1,700 to 2,000 days after a stem cell transplant with posttransplant cyclophosphamide. The V call is TRBV5-1, the J call TRBJ2-7; weak D call: TRBD1 (5 bases). The CDR3 bases are TGCGCCAGCAGCTCCGACAGCTACGAGCAGTACTTC. It codes for CASSSDSYEQYF.